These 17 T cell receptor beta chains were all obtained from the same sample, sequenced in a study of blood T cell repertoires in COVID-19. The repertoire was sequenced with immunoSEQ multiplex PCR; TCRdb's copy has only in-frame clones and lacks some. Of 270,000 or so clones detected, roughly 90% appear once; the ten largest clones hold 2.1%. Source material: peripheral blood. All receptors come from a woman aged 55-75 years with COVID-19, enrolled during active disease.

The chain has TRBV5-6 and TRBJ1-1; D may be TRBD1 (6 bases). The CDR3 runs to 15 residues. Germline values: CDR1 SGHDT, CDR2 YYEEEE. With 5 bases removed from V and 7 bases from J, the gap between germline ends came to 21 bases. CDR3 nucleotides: TGTGCCAGCAGTTACCCGGGACAAGGCATTTATGAAGCTTTCTTT. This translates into CASSYPGQGIYEAFF. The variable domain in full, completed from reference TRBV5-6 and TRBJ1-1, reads DAGVTQSPTHLIKTRGQQVTLRCSPKSGHDTVSWYQQALGQGPQFIFQYYEEEERQRGNFPDRFSGHQFPNYSSELNVNALLLGDSALYLCASSYPGQGIYEAFFGQGTRLTVV.

The CDR3, as DNA: TGTGCCAGTACCCAAGAACCGGGTCGTTACTATGGCTACACCTTC. Its translation is CASTQEPGRYYGYTF. The chain has TRBV19 and TRBJ1-2, with D uncertain. Trimming left V 7 bases short and J 3 bases short, with 18 bases between. The CDR3 consists of 15 residues. CDR1 and CDR2 from the germline V gene are LNHDA and SQIVND (reference sequence).

DNA of the CDR3: TGTGCCAGTACCCGGACAGGACGAAACAATGAGCAGTTCTTC. Translating gives CASTRTGRNNEQFF. The rearrangement joins TRBV19 to TRBJ2-1, with 7 bases matching TRBD1. Germline CDR1 and CDR2: LNHDA and SQIVND (reference sequence). This CDR3 spans 14 amino acids. J lost 5 bases, V lost 7 bases, and 8 bases had no gene match.

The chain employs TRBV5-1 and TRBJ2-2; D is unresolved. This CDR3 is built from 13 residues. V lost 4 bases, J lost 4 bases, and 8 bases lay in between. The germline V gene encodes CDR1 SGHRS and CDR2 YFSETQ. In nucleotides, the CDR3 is TGCGCCAGCAGCACCCAGTTCACCGGGGAGCTGTTTTTT. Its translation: CASSTQFTGELFF.

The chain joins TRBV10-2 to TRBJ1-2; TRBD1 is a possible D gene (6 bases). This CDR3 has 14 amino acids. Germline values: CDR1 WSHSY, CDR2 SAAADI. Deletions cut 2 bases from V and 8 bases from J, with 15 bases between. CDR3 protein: CASSEIQARGGYTF. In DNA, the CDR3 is TGCGCCAGCAGTGAGATTCAGGCAAGGGGGGGCTACACCTTC.

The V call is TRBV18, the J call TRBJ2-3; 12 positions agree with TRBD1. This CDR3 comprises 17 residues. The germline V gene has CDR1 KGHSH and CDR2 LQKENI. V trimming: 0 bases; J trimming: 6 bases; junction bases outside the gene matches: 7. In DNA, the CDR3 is TGTGCCAGCTCACCACCAACCGGGACAGGGGGCGCGGATACGCAGTATTTT. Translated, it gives CASSPPTGTGGADTQYF.

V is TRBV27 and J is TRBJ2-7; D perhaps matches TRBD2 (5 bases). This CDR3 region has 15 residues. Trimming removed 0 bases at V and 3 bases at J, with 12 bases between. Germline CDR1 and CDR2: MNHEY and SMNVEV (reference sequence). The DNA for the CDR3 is TGTGCCAGCAGTTTATCAAAAGGGAGCTACTACGAGCAGTACTTC. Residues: CASSLSKGSYYEQYF.

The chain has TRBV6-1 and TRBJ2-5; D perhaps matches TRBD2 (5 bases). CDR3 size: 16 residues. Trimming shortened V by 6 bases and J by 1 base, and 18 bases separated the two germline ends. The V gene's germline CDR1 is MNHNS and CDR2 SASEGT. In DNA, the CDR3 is TGTGCCAGCAGCGAAATTGGAGGCCTCCTCCAAGAGACCCAGTACTTC. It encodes CASSEIGGLLQETQYF.

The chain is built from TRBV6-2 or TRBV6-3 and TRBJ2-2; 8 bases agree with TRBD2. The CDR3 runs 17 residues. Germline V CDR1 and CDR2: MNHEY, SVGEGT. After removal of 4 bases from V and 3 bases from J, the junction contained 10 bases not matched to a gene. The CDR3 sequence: CASSLTETSADTGELFF. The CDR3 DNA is TGTGCCAGCAGTTTGACCGAGACTAGCGCAGACACCGGGGAGCTGTTTTTT.

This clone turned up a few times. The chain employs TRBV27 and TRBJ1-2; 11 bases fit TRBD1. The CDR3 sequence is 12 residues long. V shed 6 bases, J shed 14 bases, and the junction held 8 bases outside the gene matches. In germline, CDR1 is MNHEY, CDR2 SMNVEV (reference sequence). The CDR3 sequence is CASRSGTGGKTF. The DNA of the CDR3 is TGTGCCAGCAGATCCGGGACAGGGGGGAAAACCTTC.

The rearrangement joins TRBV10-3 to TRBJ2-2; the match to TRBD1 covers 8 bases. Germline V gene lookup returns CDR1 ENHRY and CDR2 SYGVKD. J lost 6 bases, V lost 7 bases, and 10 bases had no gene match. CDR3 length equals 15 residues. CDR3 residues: CAIKSGGAAAGELFF. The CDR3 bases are TGTGCCATCAAATCAGGGGGCGCAGCCGCCGGGGAGCTGTTTTTT.

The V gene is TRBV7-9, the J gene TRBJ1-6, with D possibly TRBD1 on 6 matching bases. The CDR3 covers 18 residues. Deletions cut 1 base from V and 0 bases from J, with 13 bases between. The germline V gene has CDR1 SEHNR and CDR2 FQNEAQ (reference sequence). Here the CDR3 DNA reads TGTGCCAGCAGCTTAGGGCAGAGGGGGAGCTCCTATAATTCACCCCTCCACTTT. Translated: CASSLGQRGSSYNSPLHF.

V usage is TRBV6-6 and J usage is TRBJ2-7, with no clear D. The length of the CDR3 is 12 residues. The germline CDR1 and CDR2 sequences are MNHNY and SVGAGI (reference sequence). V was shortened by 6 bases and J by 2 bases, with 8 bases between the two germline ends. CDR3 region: CASSRLAYEQYF. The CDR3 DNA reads TGTGCCAGCAGCCGTCTCGCCTACGAGCAGTACTTC.

The CDR3 DNA sequence: TGTGCCAGCAGCCTACAGAGCATGAACACTGAAGCTTTCTTT. This sequence encodes CASSLQSMNTEAFF. The chain joins TRBV7-2 to TRBJ1-1, with D unresolved. Trimming pared 5 bases from V and 0 bases from J, leaving 10 bases between. The CDR3 extends over 14 amino acids. Looked up from germline, CDR1 is SGHTA and CDR2 is FQGNSA.

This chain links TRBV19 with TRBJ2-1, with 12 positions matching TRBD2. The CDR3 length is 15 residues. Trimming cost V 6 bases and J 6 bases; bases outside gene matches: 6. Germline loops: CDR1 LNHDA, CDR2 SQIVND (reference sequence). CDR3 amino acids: CASSLTSGGVNEQFF. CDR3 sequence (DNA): TGTGCCAGTAGCTTGACTAGCGGGGGAGTCAATGAGCAGTTCTTC.

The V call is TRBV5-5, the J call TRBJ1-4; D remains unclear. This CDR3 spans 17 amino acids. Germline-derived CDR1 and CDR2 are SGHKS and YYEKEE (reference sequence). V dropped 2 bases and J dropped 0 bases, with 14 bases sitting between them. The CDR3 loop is CASSLNGPQATNEKLFF. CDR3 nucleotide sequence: TGTGCCAGCAGCTTAAATGGGCCTCAAGCAACTAATGAAAAACTGTTTTTT.

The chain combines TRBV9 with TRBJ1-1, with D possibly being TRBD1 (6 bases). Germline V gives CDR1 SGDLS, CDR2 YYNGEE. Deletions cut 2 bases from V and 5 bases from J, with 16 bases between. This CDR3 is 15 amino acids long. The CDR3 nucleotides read TGTGCCAGCAGCGTGACGGTACAGGGACGGACTGAAGCTTTCTTT. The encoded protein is CASSVTVQGRTEAFF.